The T cell receptor beta chain described here comes from a study of blood T cell repertoires in COVID-19. Across the study: The analysed material was cDNA or gDNA that came from T cells, B-cell-depleted T cells, or PBMCs.

Sequenced by immunoSEQ multiplex PCR; TCRdb stores in-frame clones only, minus some. The sample shows about 160,000 clones, roughly 90% of them seen only once. Enrolled through a virtual design, the participants were between roughly 18 and 90 years of age and came from about two dozen US areas. Germline V gene lookup returns CDR1 SEHNR and CDR2 FQNEAQ (reference sequence). V was pared by 4 bases and J by 8 bases, with 14 bases between. This CDR3 spans 14 amino acids. This TCR was sampled from a woman in her forties or fifties who had recovered from COVID-19. Sequencing was carried out using PBMCs or T cells enriched from blood (not recorded which). The V gene is TRBV7-9, the J gene TRBJ1-4; D remains unclear. The DNA for the CDR3 is TGTGCCAGCAGCTCTAGCCGTAGTCCCGAAAAACTGTTTTTT. It translates to CASSSSRSPEKLFF.